The 20 T cell receptor beta chains reported below all come from one sample, sequenced in a study of blood T cell repertoires in COVID-19. Using immunoSEQ multiplex PCR, the repertoire was profiled, and TCRdb retains in-frame clones only, with some absent. Found here are a few hundred thousand clones, 85% to 90% of them singletons; the top ten hold under 2.5%. Sequencing was performed on peripheral blood. These receptors were collected from a woman aged 55-69 years with COVID-19, enrolled during active disease.

The chain carries TRBV21-1 and TRBJ1-1. TRBV21-1 is tagged as a pseudogene. The CDR3 is 13 amino acids. CDR3 loop: CASSKGNNTEAFF. The CDR3 nucleotides read TGTGCCAGCAGCAAAGGTAATAACACTGAAGCTTTCTTT.

V gene TRBV11-1 combines with J gene TRBJ1-1; TRBD1 aligns across 7 bases. The V and J ends lost 5 bases and 10 bases, in that order; junction bases with no gene match: 10. Per germline, CDR1 SGHAT and CDR2 FQDESV (reference sequence). This CDR3 is built from 13 residues. The CDR3 sequence is CASSQVPHRGAFF. For the CDR3, the DNA is TGTGCCAGCAGCCAAGTCCCCCACAGGGGAGCTTTCTTT.

CDR3 in DNA: TGTGCCAGCAGACAGGTAAACACTGAAGCTTTCTTT. Encoded protein: CASRQVNTEAFF. This chain joins TRBV6-5 and TRBJ1-1, with D maybe TRBD1 (5 bases). Trimming took 6 bases from V and 2 from J, leaving 7 bases between them. The CDR3 contains 12 residues. Germline CDR1 MNHEY, CDR2 SVGAGI.

The J gene is TRBJ1-3, the V gene TRBV18; 8 nucleotides match TRBD1. CDR1 KGHSH and CDR2 LQKENI come from the germline V gene. This CDR3 has 16 amino acids. Trimming cost V 2 bases and J 4 bases; bases outside gene matches: 7. The CDR3 coding sequence is TGTGCCAGCTCACCAACCGGACAGGGCAGCGGAAACACCATATATTTT. It specifies CASSPTGQGSGNTIYF.

The chain carries TRBV19 and TRBJ1-5; 7 bases fit TRBD1. CDR3 length: 15 residues. Per germline, CDR1 LNHDA and CDR2 SQIVND (reference sequence). J was trimmed by 7 bases and V by 7 bases; bases with no gene match: 13. The CDR3: CASTWGRQGRQPQHF. The DNA for the CDR3 is TGTGCCAGTACCTGGGGCCGACAGGGTCGACAGCCCCAGCATTTT.

The CDR3 loop reads CASRSDRLSGNTIYF. The DNA for the CDR3 is TGTGCCAGCAGAAGCGACAGGCTGTCTGGAAACACCATATATTTT. J is TRBJ1-3 and V is TRBV7-2; perhaps TRBD1 as D (6 bases). Per germline, CDR1 SGHTA and CDR2 FQGNSA. Trimming stripped 6 bases from V and 1 base from J, with 13 bases between. The CDR3 spans 15 residues. Together with reference TRBV7-2 and TRBJ1-3, the CDR3 gives the full variable domain: GAGVSQSPSNKVTEKGKDVELRCDPISGHTALYWYRQSLGQGLEFLIYFQGNSAPDKSGLPSDRFSAERTGGSVSTLTIQRTQQEDSAVYLCASRSDRLSGNTIYFGEGSWLTVV.

V and J are TRBV3-1 (or the pseudogene TRBV3-2) and TRBJ2-5; TRBD2 aligns across 13 bases. V was clipped by 4 bases and J by 5 bases; unmatched bases: 7. There are 16 residues in the CDR3. Germline lookup yields CDR1 LGHDT and CDR2 YNNKEL (reference sequence). This CDR3 is CASSPGTSGAPETQYF. The CDR3 nucleotides read TGTGCCAGCAGCCCAGGGACTAGCGGGGCCCCGGAGACCCAGTACTTC.

The genes are TRBV4-1 and TRBJ1-4; the match to TRBD1 covers 8 bases. This CDR3 is built from 16 residues. The V gene's germline CDR1 is MGHRA and CDR2 YSYEKL. With 3 bases clipped from V and 8 bases from J, the junction kept 11 bases outside the gene matches. This CDR3 is CASSQDPGQDWEKLFF. The CDR3 bases are TGCGCCAGCAGCCAGGATCCGGGACAGGATTGGGAAAAACTGTTTTTT.

The gene calls are TRBV30 and TRBJ1-2, with D maybe TRBD1 (5 bases). V dropped 4 bases and J dropped 4 bases, with 13 bases sitting between them. The CDR3 loop spans 13 amino acids. Germline-derived CDR1 and CDR2 are GTSNPN and SVGIG (reference sequence). CDR3 sequence: CAWTQKTVYGYTF. The CDR3 DNA is TGTGCCTGGACTCAAAAGACAGTCTATGGCTACACCTTC.

The V call is TRBV7-3, the J call TRBJ2-3, with TRBD2 matching 10 bases. The V segment lost 1 base and the J segment 6 bases; nucleotides outside the gene matches: 7. In germline, CDR1 is SGHTA, CDR2 FQGTGA. This CDR3 has 16 amino acids. DNA of the CDR3: TGTGCCAGCAGCTTAATAGCGGGGGGAGTCTTGGATACGCAGTATTTT. This sequence encodes CASSLIAGGVLDTQYF.

V and J are TRBV19 and TRBJ2-1, with TRBD1 identical over 7 bases. V gave up 3 bases and J gave up 4 bases; unmatched junction bases: 6. CDR1 and CDR2 from the germline V gene are LNHDA and SQIVND (reference sequence). The CDR3 totals 15 residues. The CDR3 DNA reads TGTGCCAGTAGTATCCGGGACAGTTCATACAATGAGCAGTTCTTC. Protein sequence: CASSIRDSSYNEQFF.

The sample holds a few counts of this clone. Here the CDR3 reads CASRAGGNTEAFF. The CDR3, as DNA: TGCGCCAGCAGGGCAGGGGGAAACACTGAAGCTTTCTTT. J is TRBJ1-1 and V is TRBV5-1; 7 nucleotides line up with TRBD1. CDR3 length: 13 amino acids. Germline CDR1 is SGHRS and CDR2 is YFSETQ. Trimming removed 5 bases from V and 2 bases from J; junction bases left unmatched: 3.

The CDR3 reads CASSYSISTNTEAFF. The CDR3 DNA follows: TGTGCCAGCAGTTACTCGATATCTACGAACACTGAAGCTTTCTTT. The V and J genes are TRBV6-5 and TRBJ1-1; D unresolved. CDR1 and CDR2 from the germline V gene are MNHEY and SVGAGI. Trimming removed 0 bases from V and 1 base from J, with 9 bases in between. CDR3 length equals 15 residues.

The chain uses TRBV19 and TRBJ2-7, with D perhaps TRBD1 (6 bases). The CDR3 extends over 13 amino acids. CDR1 and CDR2 (germline): LNHDA, SQIVND (reference sequence). V lost 4 bases and J lost 3, with 10 bases in between. Here the CDR3 DNA reads TGTGCCAGTAGTAGTGGGACAATCTACGAGCAGTACTTC. Its translation: CASSSGTIYEQYF. Variable domain in full (rest from reference TRBV19 and TRBJ2-7): DGGITQSPKYLFRKEGQNVTLSCEQNLNHDAMYWYRQDPGQGLRLIYYSQIVNDFQKGDIAEGYSVSREKKESFPLTVTSAQKNPTAFYLCASSSGTIYEQYFGPGTRLTVT.

The chain couples TRBV9 to TRBJ1-5; the match to TRBD1 covers 8 bases. V lost 4 bases, J lost 1 base, and 4 bases stayed unmatched. This CDR3 region has 15 residues. Germline CDR1 is SGDLS and CDR2 is YYNGEE. CDR3 residues: CASSRQGLSNQPQHF. CDR3 coding DNA: TGTGCCAGCAGCCGACAGGGGCTGAGCAATCAGCCCCAGCATTTT. Based on the CDR3 plus reference TRBV9 and TRBJ1-5, the full variable domain is DSGVTQTPKHLITATGQRVTLRCSPRSGDLSVYWYQQSLDQGLQFLIQYYNGEERAKGNILERFSAQQFPDLHSELNLSSLELGDSALYFCASSRQGLSNQPQHFGDGTRLSIL.

The CDR3 nucleotides read TGTGCCAGCAGTCCGTCTGGGGCCAACGTCCTGACTTTC. Protein sequence: CASSPSGANVLTF. The rearrangement joins TRBV5-6 to TRBJ2-6, with D unresolved. V was pared by 5 bases and J by 1 base, with 4 bases between. Looked up from germline, CDR1 is SGHDT and CDR2 is YYEEEE. The CDR3 is made up of 13 amino acids.

The V gene is TRBV4-2, the J gene TRBJ1-2; TRBD1 aligns across 7 bases. Germline loops: CDR1 LGHNA, CDR2 YNFKEQ. The CDR3 is 16 amino acids. V gave up 2 bases and J gave up 7 bases; unmatched junction bases: 13. CDR3 sequence reads: CASSQSSRGQRFGYTF. The DNA of the CDR3 is TGTGCCAGCAGCCAATCGAGTAGGGGACAGCGTTTTGGCTACACCTTC.

The rearrangement joins TRBV5-4 to TRBJ2-2; TRBD2 might be the D (6 bases). Germline CDR1 is SGHNT and CDR2 is YYREEE (reference sequence). The V end lost 4 bases, the J end lost 4 bases, and 17 bases lay between the germline ends. The CDR3 runs to 16 residues. CDR3 nucleotides: TGTGCCAGCAGCGACCCTACGCCGGGACTCACCGGGGAGCTGTTTTTT. Its protein is CASSDPTPGLTGELFF.

The chain has TRBV4-3 and TRBJ2-1; tentative D call: TRBD2 (6 bases). The V end was cut by 1 base, the J end by 2 bases, with 12 bases between. Germline V CDR1 and CDR2: LGHNA, YSLEER. The CDR3 covers 16 residues. The CDR3 DNA sequence: TGCGCCAGCAGCCAAGGCCCGCCGGGGGCCTACAATGAGCAGTTCTTC. This codes for CASSQGPPGAYNEQFF.

The chain carries TRBV19 and TRBJ2-5; D unresolved. The germline gives CDR1 LNHDA, CDR2 SQIVND (reference sequence). The V end lost 5 bases, the J end lost 5 bases, and 6 bases lay between the germline ends. The CDR3 runs 11 residues. This chain's CDR3 is CASSRLETQYF. The CDR3 coding sequence is TGTGCCAGTAGTCGGTTGGAGACCCAGTACTTC.